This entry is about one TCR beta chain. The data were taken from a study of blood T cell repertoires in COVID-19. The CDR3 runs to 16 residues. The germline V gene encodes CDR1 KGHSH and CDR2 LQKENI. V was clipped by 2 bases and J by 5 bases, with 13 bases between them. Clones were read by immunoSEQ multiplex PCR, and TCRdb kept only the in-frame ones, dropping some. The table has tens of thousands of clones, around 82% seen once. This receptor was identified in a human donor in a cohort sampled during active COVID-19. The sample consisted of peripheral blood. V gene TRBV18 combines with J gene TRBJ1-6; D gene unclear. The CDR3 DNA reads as TGTGCCAGCTCACCAAATTCCCAGGAAAATAATTCACCCCTCCACTTT. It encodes CASSPNSQENNSPLHF.